Listed below are T cell receptor beta chains from one sample, sequenced in a study of T cell responses to AZD1222 COVID-19 vaccine. The method was immunoSEQ multiplex PCR; TCRdb's version includes in-frame clones alone and lacks a portion of them. The data hold 100,000 to 120,000 clones, with 65% to 85% observed a single time. The sample here was peripheral blood, taken on day 0 of AZD1222 vaccination. These receptor sequences come from an adult in good health. The CDR3 runs from the conserved cysteine through the conserved F or W. The order of the fields is D gene, V gene, J gene, CDR3 protein. D genes are given only for firm matches.

d_call: NA; v_call: TRBV3-1/TRBV3-2; j_call: TRBJ1-1; cdr3_aa: CASSQDLGLANTEAFF
d_call: NA; v_call: TRBV5-6; j_call: TRBJ1-5; cdr3_aa: CASSLYGSNQPQHF
d_call: TRBD1; v_call: TRBV5-1; j_call: TRBJ2-1; cdr3_aa: CASRRTGRNEQFF
d_call: TRBD1; v_call: TRBV18; j_call: TRBJ1-6; cdr3_aa: CASSPPGQWNSPLHF
d_call: NA; v_call: TRBV30; j_call: TRBJ2-7; cdr3_aa: CAWSGSSSYEQYF
d_call: TRBD1; v_call: TRBV15; j_call: TRBJ2-3; cdr3_aa: CATSRTGTGTDTQYF
d_call: NA; v_call: TRBV19; j_call: TRBJ1-2; cdr3_aa: CASSIVGTGSSYGYTF
d_call: NA; v_call: TRBV5-6; j_call: TRBJ1-1; cdr3_aa: CASSIKRGKAFF
d_call: TRBD1; v_call: TRBV5-1; j_call: TRBJ2-2; cdr3_aa: CASSFAHRGPGELFF
d_call: TRBD1; v_call: TRBV6-5; j_call: TRBJ2-1; cdr3_aa: CASSYSSQGARREQFF
d_call: TRBD2; v_call: TRBV7-3; j_call: TRBJ2-5; cdr3_aa: CASSPSGGAETQYF
d_call: NA; v_call: TRBV7-8; j_call: TRBJ2-1; cdr3_aa: CASSLGSSYNEQFF
d_call: TRBD1; v_call: TRBV5-5; j_call: TRBJ2-2; cdr3_aa: CASSSTGTGGGELFF
d_call: TRBD2; v_call: TRBV11-2; j_call: TRBJ2-3; cdr3_aa: CASSFSWASGGRSTDTQYF
d_call: TRBD1; v_call: TRBV5-1; j_call: TRBJ2-5; cdr3_aa: CASSFPGDRGVETQYF
d_call: NA; v_call: TRBV12-3/TRBV12-4; j_call: TRBJ1-1; cdr3_aa: CASSSDRNTEAFF
d_call: TRBD1; v_call: TRBV24-1; j_call: TRBJ2-2; cdr3_aa: CATSDRDRADTGELFF